This T cell receptor beta chain was captured in a study of blood T cell repertoires in COVID-19. Some clones are missing from TCRdb's copy, which holds only in-frame ones; the method was immunoSEQ multiplex PCR. Among approximately 250,000 clones, approximately 91% were seen once, and the ten largest hold about 0.8%. This clone has a single count. Germline-derived CDR1 and CDR2 are SGHRS and YFSETQ. With 4 bases clipped from V and 5 bases from J, the junction kept 10 bases outside the gene matches. This CDR3 spans 15 amino acids. The source of this sequence is a man aged 25-40 years with COVID-19, enrolled during active disease. The sample was peripheral blood. The chain uses TRBV5-1 and TRBJ2-7, with 9 bases fitting TRBD1. CDR3 sequence (DNA): TGCGCCAGCAGCCAAATGACAGGGGGGCGCGACGAGCAGTACTTC. Its translation: CASSQMTGGRDEQYF.